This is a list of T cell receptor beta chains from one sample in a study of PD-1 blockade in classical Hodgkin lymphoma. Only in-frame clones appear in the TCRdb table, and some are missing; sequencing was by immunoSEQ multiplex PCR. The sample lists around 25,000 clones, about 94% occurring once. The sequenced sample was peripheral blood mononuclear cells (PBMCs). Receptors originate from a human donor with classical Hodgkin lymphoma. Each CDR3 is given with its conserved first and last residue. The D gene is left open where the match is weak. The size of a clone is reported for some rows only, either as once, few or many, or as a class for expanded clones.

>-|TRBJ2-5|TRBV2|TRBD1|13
TGTGCCAGCACCAGGGACAGTCAAGAGACCCAGTACTTC
CASTRDSQETQYF
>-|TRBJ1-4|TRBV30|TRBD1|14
TGTGCCTGGAGTGTACAGGGGTTGAATGAAAAACTGTTTTTT
CAWSVQGLNEKLFF
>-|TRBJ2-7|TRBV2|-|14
TGTGCCAGCAGCGCCCCCGGGGAGCCCTACGAGCAGTACTTC
CASSAPGEPYEQYF
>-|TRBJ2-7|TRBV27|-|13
TGTGCCAGCAGTGACGGGACTCCAGGCGAGCAGTACTTC
CASSDGTPGEQYF
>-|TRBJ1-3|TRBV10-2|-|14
TGCGCCACCAATCCGGCAGGGTATCGAAACACCATATATTTT
CATNPAGYRNTIYF
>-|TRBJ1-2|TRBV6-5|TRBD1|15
TGTGCCAGCAGGAGGGACAGGGGAGGAAACTATGGCTACACCTTC
CASRRDRGGNYGYTF
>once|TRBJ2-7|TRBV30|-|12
TGTGCCTGGAGTGTACTGGGGAACGAGCAGTACTTC
CAWSVLGNEQYF
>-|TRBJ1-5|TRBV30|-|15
TGTGCCTGGAGCCCGGACAGCTATAGCAATCAGCCCCAGCATTTT
CAWSPDSYSNQPQHF
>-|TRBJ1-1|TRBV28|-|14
TGTGCCAGCAGTTTGGCCGCTCTGAACACTGAAGCTTTCTTT
CASSLAALNTEAFF
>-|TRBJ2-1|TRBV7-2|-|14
TGTGCCAGCAGCTTATACCGACCCTACAATGAGCAGTTCTTC
CASSLYRPYNEQFF